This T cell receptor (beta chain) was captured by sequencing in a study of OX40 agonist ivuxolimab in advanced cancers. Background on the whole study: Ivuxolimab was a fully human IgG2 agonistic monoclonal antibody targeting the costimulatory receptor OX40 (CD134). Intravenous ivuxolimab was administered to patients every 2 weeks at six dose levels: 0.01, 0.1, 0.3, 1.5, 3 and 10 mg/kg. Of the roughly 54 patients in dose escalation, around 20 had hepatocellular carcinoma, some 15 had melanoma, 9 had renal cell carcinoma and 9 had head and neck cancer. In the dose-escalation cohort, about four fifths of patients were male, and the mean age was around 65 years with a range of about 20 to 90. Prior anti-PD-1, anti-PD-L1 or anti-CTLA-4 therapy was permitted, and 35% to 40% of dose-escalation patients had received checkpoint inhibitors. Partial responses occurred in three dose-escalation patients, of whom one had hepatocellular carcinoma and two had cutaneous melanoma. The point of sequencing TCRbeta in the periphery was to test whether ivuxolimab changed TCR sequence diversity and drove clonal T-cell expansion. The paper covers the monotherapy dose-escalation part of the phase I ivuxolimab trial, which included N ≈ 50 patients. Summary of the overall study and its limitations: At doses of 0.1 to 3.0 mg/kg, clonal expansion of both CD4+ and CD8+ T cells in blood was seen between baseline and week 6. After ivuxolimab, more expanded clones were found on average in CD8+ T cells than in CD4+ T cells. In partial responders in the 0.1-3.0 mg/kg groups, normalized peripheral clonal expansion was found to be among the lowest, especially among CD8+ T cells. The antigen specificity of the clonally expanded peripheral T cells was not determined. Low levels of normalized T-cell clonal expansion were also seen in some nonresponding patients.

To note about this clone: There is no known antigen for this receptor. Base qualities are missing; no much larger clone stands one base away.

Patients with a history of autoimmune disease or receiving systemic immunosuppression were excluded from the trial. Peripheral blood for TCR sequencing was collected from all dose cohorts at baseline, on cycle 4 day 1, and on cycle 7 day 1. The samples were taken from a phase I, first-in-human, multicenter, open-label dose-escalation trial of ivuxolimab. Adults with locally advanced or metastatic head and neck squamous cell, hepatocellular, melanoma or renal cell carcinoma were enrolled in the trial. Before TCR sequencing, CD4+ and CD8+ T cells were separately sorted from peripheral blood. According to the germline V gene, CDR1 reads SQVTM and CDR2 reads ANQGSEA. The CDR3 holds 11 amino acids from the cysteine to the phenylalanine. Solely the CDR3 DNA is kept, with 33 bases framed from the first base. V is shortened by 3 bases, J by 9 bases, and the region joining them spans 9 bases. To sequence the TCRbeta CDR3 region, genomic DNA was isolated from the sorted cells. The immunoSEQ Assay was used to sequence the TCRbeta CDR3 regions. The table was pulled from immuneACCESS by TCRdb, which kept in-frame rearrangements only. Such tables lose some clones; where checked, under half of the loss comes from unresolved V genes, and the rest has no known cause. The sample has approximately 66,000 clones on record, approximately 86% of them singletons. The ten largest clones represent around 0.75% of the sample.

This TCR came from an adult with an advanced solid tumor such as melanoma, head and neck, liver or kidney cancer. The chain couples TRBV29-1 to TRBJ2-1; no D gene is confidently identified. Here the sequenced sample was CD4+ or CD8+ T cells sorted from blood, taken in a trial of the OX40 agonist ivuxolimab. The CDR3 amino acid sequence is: CSVEEQFEQFF. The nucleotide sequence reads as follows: TGCAGCGTTGAGGAGCAGTTTGAGCAGTTCTTC.